This T cell receptor beta chain originates from a study of PD-1 blockade in classical Hodgkin lymphoma (dated by TCRdb to about 2020). About the investigation overall: Nivolumab dosing was 3 mg/kg intravenously every 2 weeks, continuing until either disease progression or unacceptable toxicity. The study used TCR beta sequencing and CyTOF to define a peripheral blood immune signature of response to PD-1 blockade in classical Hodgkin lymphoma.

For this clone: No antigen is known for it. No quality values exist for individual bases; no much larger clone is one base distant.

The time point label on this specimen signifies: cycle 1 day 1 (C1D1), immediately before nivolumab initiation. Relapse after autologous stem cell transplantation had occurred in all trial patients, and cohorts A, B and C were distinguished by prior brentuximab vedotin exposure. The trial cohort included 55 to 65 patients with relapsed/refractory classical Hodgkin lymphoma, and each patient had a best overall response of complete response, partial response or progressive disease. Trial patients were treated with single-agent nivolumab in the multi-cohort phase II CheckMate 205 trial. An independent review committee assessed best overall response using the 2007 International Working Group response criteria. PBMCs from the trial were collected at three points: immediately before nivolumab initiation (C1D1), and during therapy at cycle 2 day 1 and cycle 4 day 1. Peripheral blood was collected in 8 mL Vacutainer Cell Preparation Tubes, from which PBMCs were isolated by centrifugation and then cryopreserved.

The CDR3 holds 16 amino acids from the cysteine to the phenylalanine. Kept here is only the CDR3 DNA, which spans 48 bases and is read in frame from base 1. Based on the germline V gene (reference sequence), the CDR1 and CDR2 sequences are PRHDT and FYEKMQ. Trimming removed 5 bases from V and 4 bases from J; the gene matches leave 7 bases unexplained. General conclusions and limits of the study: Diversity was lower in patients who began nivolumab less than 1 year after ASCT, so these patients were left out of later analyses to avoid confounding by immune reconstitution. Trial patients with a complete response had baseline diversity similar to that of newly diagnosed patients, while partial responders and progressors had significantly lower diversity. The study was restricted to a single clinical trial cohort, and the causes of repertoire differences, possibly disease activity or prior therapy, were left undefined. Baseline TCR diversity was reported to be lower in newly diagnosed patients than in healthy donors, and even lower in relapsed/refractory patients. By C4D1, a significant rise was seen in CD4+ TCR diversity but not in CD8+ TCR diversity (p=0.0027 vs p=0.16), and the rise was most apparent among complete responders (p=0.02).

Genomic DNA was isolated using the Qiagen DNeasy kit from unsorted PBMCs as well as from negatively selected CD4+ and CD8+ fractions. Amplification of TCR beta CDR3 regions was done by immunoSEQ multiplex PCR with primers that anneal to V and J segments. A synthetic immune receptor repertoire was used to minimize amplification bias, and remaining bias was computationally removed after sequencing. The paper's data handling went like this. Repertoire diversity was quantified as the Shannon entropy index using custom Python scripts. The unsorted, CD4+ and CD8+ repertoires were each analyzed separately, with the exception of combined analyses, where CD4+ and CD8+ sequences were merged in silico. A clone was considered expanded if an increase in frequency of at least 2-fold after treatment relative to C1D1 was found, and a pseudocount of 0.5 was applied to clones undetected at baseline. Clones with 0 or 1 copy at C1D1 were classified as singleton clones, and clones with 2 or more copies were classified as non-singleton clones. Clones expanded in unsorted samples were assigned a CD4+, CD8+ or unknown annotation through matching of protein sequences in sorted samples from the same patient. Wilcoxon tests on paired samples were used to test diversity changes from C1D1 to C4D1. TCRdb took this table from immuneACCESS and kept in-frame rearrangements with V and J called. Such tables lack part of the clones; where checked against another copy, unresolved V genes explain under half of the gap, and the rest is unexplained. V and J calls and clone size are given by that table; D and trimming were obtained from the DNA. This sample has tens of thousands of clones in its table, and roughly nine tenths of those were observed once. The ten largest clones take up 9.7% of the sample.

The receptor comes from a human donor with classical Hodgkin lymphoma. Sequencing used peripheral blood mononuclear cells (PBMCs), obtained at baseline. The chain links TRBV13 with TRBJ2-1, with 11 bases aligning to TRBD2. The CDR3 protein is CASSLPGLAAYNEQFF. Read as DNA, the sequence is TGTGCCAGCAGCCTCCCGGGACTAGCGGCATACAATGAGCAGTTCTTC.